What follows are 4 T cell receptor beta chains derived from one specimen sequenced in a study of blood T cell repertoires in COVID-19. The assay was immunoSEQ multiplex PCR, and TCRdb's table has in-frame clones only and misses some. The sample includes approximately 120,000 clones, around 70% of them seen just once. Sequencing was done on a sample of peripheral blood. These receptors were taken from a man older than 75 with COVID-19, enrolled during active disease.

This rearrangement joins TRBV6-5 to TRBJ2-3; 9 bases are a match to TRBD1. After removal of 0 bases from V and 10 bases from J, the junction contained 5 bases not matched to a gene. Germline V gene lookup returns CDR1 MNHEY and CDR2 SVGAGI. CDR3 size: 14 residues. The CDR3 spells CASSYSKGTGSQYF. The CDR3 nucleotides are TGTGCCAGCAGTTACTCGAAGGGGACAGGGTCGCAGTATTTT.

V and J are TRBV5-1 and TRBJ1-6; 7 nucleotides align to TRBD1. This CDR3 comprises 14 residues. The germline gives CDR1 SGHRS, CDR2 YFSETQ. V trimming: 9 bases; J trimming: 8 bases; junction bases outside the gene matches: 11. In nucleotides, the CDR3 is TGCGCCACCGCCCGAGGGGGCGCCTATTCACCCCTCCACTTT. Translation: CATARGGAYSPLHF.

This chain uses TRBV6-5 with TRBJ2-3, with D possibly TRBD1 on 6 matching bases. Per germline, CDR1 MNHEY and CDR2 SVGAGI. The CDR3 contains 14 residues. With 7 bases removed from V and 5 bases from J, the gap between germline ends came to 16 bases. CDR3 coding DNA: TGTGCCAGCACGGCGACAGGACTGGGAGATACGCAGTATTTT. This codes for CASTATGLGDTQYF.

This clone was detected only a few times. J is TRBJ1-4 and V is TRBV2; 10 nucleotides align to TRBD1. CDR1 is SNHLY, CDR2 FYNNEI, per germline. The CDR3 runs 18 residues. V lost 6 bases to trimming and J lost 5 bases; unmatched junction nucleotides: 15. The CDR3 loop is CASSSITGTGVTNEKLFF. The CDR3 nucleotides are TGTGCCAGCAGCTCTATCACCGGGACAGGGGTCACCAATGAAAAACTGTTTTTT.